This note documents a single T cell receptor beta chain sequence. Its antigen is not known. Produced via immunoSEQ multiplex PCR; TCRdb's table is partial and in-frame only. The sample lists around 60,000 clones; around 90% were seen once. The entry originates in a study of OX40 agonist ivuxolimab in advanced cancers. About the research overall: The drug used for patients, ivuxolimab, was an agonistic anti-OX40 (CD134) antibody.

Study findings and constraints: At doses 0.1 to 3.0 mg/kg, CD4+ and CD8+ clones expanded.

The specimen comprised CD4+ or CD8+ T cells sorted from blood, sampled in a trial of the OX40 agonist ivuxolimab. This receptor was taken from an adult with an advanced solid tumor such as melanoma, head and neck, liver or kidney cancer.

The CDR3 protein is CASSLLGTGFSTDTQYF. CDR3 bases: TGTGCCAGCAGTTTGTTGGGGACAGGTTTTAGCACAGATACGCAGTATTTT. The rearrangement joins TRBV27 to TRBJ2-3, with 8 bases identical to TRBD1. The J segment lost 0 bases and the V segment lost 3 bases, leaving 8 bases of the junction unmatched. Germline values: CDR1 MNHEY, CDR2 SMNVEV (reference sequence). The CDR3 is 17 residues long.